A selection of T cell receptor beta chains follows, all from one sample in a study of T cells in Graves' hyperthyroidism and ophthalmopathy. TCRdb re-analysed the multiplex PCR reads in MiXCR, keeping a single row per CDR3 protein. The table includes 450,000 to 700,000 distinct CDR3 sequences, about 45% detected once. Specimen: peripheral blood or thyroid tissue (not recorded which). These receptors came from an adult woman with Graves' disease, either hyperthyroidism or ophthalmopathy (not recorded which). The CDR3 runs from the conserved cysteine through the conserved F or W. Each record gives: CDR3 length, J gene, V gene, clone size, D gene, CDR3 protein, CDR3 DNA. A D gene is named only where the DNA matches it firmly. Clone size is shown for a subset of rows, as once, few, many or a class of expanded clone.

len: 16
j_gene: TRBJ1-1
v_gene: TRBV10-3
abundance: .
d_gene: TRBD1
CDR3aa: CAISESKSQGGTWAFF
CDR3nt: TGTGCCATCAGTGAGTCGAAAAGCCAGGGGGGCACCTGGGCTTTCTTT

len: 14
j_gene: TRBJ2-7
v_gene: TRBV27
abundance: many
d_gene: .
CDR3aa: CASSLGAGGREQYF
CDR3nt: TGTGCCAGCAGTCTAGGGGCCGGGGGTCGAGAGCAGTACTTC

len: 15
j_gene: TRBJ2-5
v_gene: TRBV11-2
abundance: many
d_gene: TRBD1
CDR3aa: CASSLRGQAQETQYF
CDR3nt: TGTGCCAGCAGCTTAAGGGGGCAGGCCCAAGAGACCCAGTACTTC

len: 13
j_gene: TRBJ1-2
v_gene: TRBV10-3
abundance: many
d_gene: TRBD1
CDR3aa: CAVRDRVGGGYTF
CDR3nt: TGTGCCGTCCGGGACAGGGTAGGAGGTGGCTACACCTTC

len: 11
j_gene: TRBJ2-5
v_gene: TRBV19
abundance: .
d_gene: .
CDR3aa: CASAGGVTQYF
CDR3nt: TGTGCCAGTGCAGGGGGGGTGACCCAGTACTTC

len: 14
j_gene: TRBJ1-2
v_gene: TRBV2
abundance: .
d_gene: TRBD1
CDR3aa: CASSEGRGGYGYTF
CDR3nt: TGTGCCAGCAGTGAAGGCAGGGGGGGTTATGGCTACACCTTC

len: 13
j_gene: TRBJ1-2
v_gene: TRBV29-1
abundance: .
d_gene: .
CDR3aa: CSTWGGDGYGYTF
CDR3nt: TGCAGCACGTGGGGCGGCGACGGCTATGGCTACACCTTC

len: 16
j_gene: TRBJ2-5
v_gene: TRBV7-3
abundance: many
d_gene: .
CDR3aa: CASSPSVSWDLGAQYF
CDR3nt: TGTGCCAGCAGCCCTTCAGTTAGTTGGGACCTTGGGGCCCAGTACTTC

len: 17
j_gene: TRBJ2-7
v_gene: TRBV20-1
abundance: many
d_gene: TRBD2
CDR3aa: CSARDWAGLGLGDEQYF
CDR3nt: TGCAGTGCTAGAGATTGGGCGGGACTAGGCTTGGGCGACGAGCAGTACTTC

len: 12
j_gene: TRBJ1-3
v_gene: TRBV7-2
abundance: .
d_gene: .
CDR3aa: CASSPSRNTIYF
CDR3nt: TGTGCCAGCAGCCCCTCAAGAAACACCATATATTTT

len: 13
j_gene: TRBJ2-2
v_gene: TRBV29-1
abundance: many
d_gene: .
CDR3aa: CSVRTANTGELFF
CDR3nt: TGCAGCGTGAGGACAGCTAACACCGGGGAGCTGTTTTTT

len: 16
j_gene: TRBJ2-1
v_gene: TRBV24-1
abundance: few
d_gene: TRBD2
CDR3aa: CATSDPGLAGANEQFF
CDR3nt: TGTGCCACCAGTGACCCGGGACTAGCGGGTGCGAATGAGCAGTTCTTC

len: 15
j_gene: TRBJ2-5
v_gene: TRBV15
abundance: few
d_gene: .
CDR3aa: CATSRDLGRMQTQYF
CDR3nt: TGTGCCACCAGCAGAGATCTGGGACGGATGCAGACCCAGTACTTC

len: 13
j_gene: TRBJ1-2
v_gene: TRBV7-9
abundance: .
d_gene: .
CDR3aa: CASSAGYGYGYTF
CDR3nt: TGTGCCAGCAGCGCGGGGTACGGCTATGGCTACACCTTC

len: 13
j_gene: TRBJ2-2
v_gene: TRBV7-9
abundance: many
d_gene: .
CDR3aa: CASSIRYTGELFF
CDR3nt: TGTGCCAGCAGCATCCGATACACCGGGGAGCTGTTTTTT

len: 14
j_gene: TRBJ1-1
v_gene: TRBV2
abundance: few
d_gene: .
CDR3aa: CASSSRGLGAEAFF
CDR3nt: TGTGCCAGCAGTTCCCGAGGCTTAGGCGCTGAAGCTTTCTTT

len: 15
j_gene: TRBJ2-5
v_gene: TRBV30
abundance: .
d_gene: TRBD2
CDR3aa: CAWSLLAGGPETQYF
CDR3nt: TGTGCCTGGAGTCTCTTAGCGGGGGGGCCCGAGACCCAGTACTTC

len: 15
j_gene: TRBJ2-7
v_gene: TRBV20-1
abundance: .
d_gene: TRBD2
CDR3aa: CSARGGTSGRVEQYF
CDR3nt: TGCAGTGCTAGAGGGGGGACTAGCGGGAGGGTTGAGCAGTACTTC

len: 14
j_gene: TRBJ1-5
v_gene: TRBV28
abundance: .
d_gene: .
CDR3aa: CASTQPNRGKPQHF
CDR3nt: TGTGCCAGCACGCAACCAAATCGGGGTAAGCCCCAGCATTTT

len: 16
j_gene: TRBJ2-5
v_gene: TRBV11-2
abundance: few
d_gene: TRBD2
CDR3aa: CASSWSLGEGRETQYF
CDR3nt: TGTGCCAGCAGCTGGTCTTTGGGGGAGGGACGAGAGACCCAGTACTTC

len: 14
j_gene: TRBJ2-5
v_gene: TRBV10-3
abundance: .
d_gene: TRBD1
CDR3aa: CAISKTGLMETQYF
CDR3nt: TGTGCCATCAGTAAGACAGGGCTGATGGAGACCCAGTACTTC

len: 14
j_gene: TRBJ2-2
v_gene: TRBV20-1
abundance: .
d_gene: TRBD2
CDR3aa: CSASGGEGTGELFF
CDR3nt: TGCAGTGCCAGCGGGGGTGAGGGGACCGGGGAGCTGTTTTTT

len: 16
j_gene: TRBJ1-2
v_gene: TRBV2
abundance: once
d_gene: TRBD1
CDR3aa: CASSSRQGPMNYGYTF
CDR3nt: TGTGCCAGCAGTTCACGACAGGGGCCGATGAACTATGGCTACACCTTC

len: 11
j_gene: TRBJ1-6
v_gene: TRBV10-3
abundance: few
d_gene: .
CDR3aa: CADWWDSPLHF
CDR3nt: TGTGCCGATTGGTGGGATTCACCCCTCCACTTT

len: 16
j_gene: TRBJ1-2
v_gene: TRBV5-1
abundance: many
d_gene: .
CDR3aa: CASSLWSGAQDYGYTF
CDR3nt: TGCGCCAGCAGCTTGTGGTCGGGGGCCCAAGACTATGGCTACACCTTC

len: 12
j_gene: TRBJ1-5
v_gene: TRBV30
abundance: once
d_gene: TRBD1
CDR3aa: CAWGQGFQPQHF
CDR3nt: TGTGCCTGGGGACAGGGATTTCAGCCCCAGCATTTT

len: 14
j_gene: TRBJ2-5
v_gene: TRBV2
abundance: many
d_gene: TRBD1
CDR3aa: CASSERTGEETQYF
CDR3nt: TGTGCCAGCAGTGAAAGGACAGGGGAAGAGACCCAGTACTTC

len: 17
j_gene: TRBJ2-5
v_gene: TRBV15
abundance: .
d_gene: TRBD2
CDR3aa: CATSRDLLAGEMETQYF
CDR3nt: TGTGCCACCAGCAGAGATCTATTAGCGGGAGAAATGGAGACCCAGTACTTC

len: 13
j_gene: TRBJ1-5
v_gene: TRBV20-1
abundance: .
d_gene: .
CDR3aa: CSAKGQGDQPQHF
CDR3nt: TGCAGTGCTAAAGGGCAGGGTGATCAGCCCCAGCATTTT

len: 15
j_gene: TRBJ2-6
v_gene: TRBV12-3/TRBV12-4
abundance: many
d_gene: .
CDR3aa: CASSLGESGANVLTF
CDR3nt: TGTGCCAGCAGTTTAGGGGAGTCTGGGGCCAACGTCCTGACTTTC

len: 12
j_gene: TRBJ1-1
v_gene: TRBV29-1
abundance: few
d_gene: .
CDR3aa: CSVVQGRTEAFF
CDR3nt: TGCAGCGTAGTTCAGGGACGAACTGAAGCTTTCTTT

len: 13
j_gene: TRBJ1-2
v_gene: TRBV7-9
abundance: many
d_gene: .
CDR3aa: CASSLNGAYGYTF
CDR3nt: TGTGCCAGCAGCTTAAACGGCGCCTATGGCTACACCTTC

len: 15
j_gene: TRBJ2-5
v_gene: TRBV7-9
abundance: .
d_gene: TRBD2
CDR3aa: CASSLDSGRGETQYF
CDR3nt: TGTGCCAGCAGCTTAGATAGCGGGAGAGGTGAGACCCAGTACTTC

len: 15
j_gene: TRBJ1-5
v_gene: TRBV19
abundance: .
d_gene: .
CDR3aa: CASTSPGPSNQPQHF
CDR3nt: TGTGCCAGTACCTCACCGGGACCGTCTAATCAGCCCCAGCATTTT

len: 14
j_gene: TRBJ1-6
v_gene: TRBV12-3/TRBV12-4
abundance: .
d_gene: TRBD1
CDR3aa: CASSWPAGGSPLHF
CDR3nt: TGTGCCAGCAGTTGGCCGGCAGGGGGTTCACCCCTCCACTTT

len: 13
j_gene: TRBJ1-2
v_gene: TRBV5-5
abundance: few
d_gene: .
CDR3aa: CASELGWSHGYTF
CDR3nt: TGTGCCAGCGAGTTAGGATGGAGTCATGGCTACACCTTC

len: 14
j_gene: TRBJ1-1
v_gene: TRBV12-3/TRBV12-4
abundance: many
d_gene: .
CDR3aa: CASSLWGGETEAFF
CDR3nt: TGTGCCAGCAGCCTGTGGGGTGGAGAGACTGAAGCTTTCTTT

len: 13
j_gene: TRBJ2-2
v_gene: TRBV11-3
abundance: many
d_gene: .
CDR3aa: CASSLDRTGELFF
CDR3nt: TGTGCCAGCAGCTTAGACCGGACCGGGGAGCTGTTTTTT

len: 15
j_gene: TRBJ1-6
v_gene: TRBV28
abundance: many
d_gene: TRBD1
CDR3aa: CASSPPTGFMPPLHF
CDR3nt: TGTGCCAGCAGTCCACCGACAGGGTTTATGCCACCCCTCCACTTT

len: 12
j_gene: TRBJ2-7
v_gene: TRBV10-3
abundance: .
d_gene: .
CDR3aa: CARASDLYEQYF
CDR3nt: TGTGCTAGGGCTAGCGATCTCTACGAGCAGTACTTC

len: 14
j_gene: TRBJ2-7
v_gene: TRBV5-1
abundance: many
d_gene: TRBD2
CDR3aa: CASSPTGGTYEQYF
CDR3nt: TGCGCCAGCAGCCCTACGGGAGGGACCTACGAGCAGTACTTC

len: 12
j_gene: TRBJ2-7
v_gene: TRBV2
abundance: .
d_gene: .
CDR3aa: CASSGQPGEQYF
CDR3nt: TGTGCCAGCAGTGGGCAGCCTGGGGAGCAGTACTTC

len: 13
j_gene: TRBJ1-2
v_gene: TRBV10-3
abundance: many
d_gene: .
CDR3aa: CAIAIQGSYGYTF
CDR3nt: TGTGCCATCGCGATTCAGGGTTCCTATGGCTACACCTTC

len: 15
j_gene: TRBJ2-5
v_gene: TRBV5-1
abundance: many
d_gene: .
CDR3aa: CASRQGGYGQETQYF
CDR3nt: TGCGCCAGCAGACAGGGCGGATACGGACAAGAGACCCAGTACTTC

len: 15
j_gene: TRBJ1-2
v_gene: TRBV7-3
abundance: .
d_gene: TRBD1
CDR3aa: CASSLTGQTNYGYTF
CDR3nt: TGTGCCAGCAGTTTAACGGGACAGACTAACTATGGCTACACCTTC